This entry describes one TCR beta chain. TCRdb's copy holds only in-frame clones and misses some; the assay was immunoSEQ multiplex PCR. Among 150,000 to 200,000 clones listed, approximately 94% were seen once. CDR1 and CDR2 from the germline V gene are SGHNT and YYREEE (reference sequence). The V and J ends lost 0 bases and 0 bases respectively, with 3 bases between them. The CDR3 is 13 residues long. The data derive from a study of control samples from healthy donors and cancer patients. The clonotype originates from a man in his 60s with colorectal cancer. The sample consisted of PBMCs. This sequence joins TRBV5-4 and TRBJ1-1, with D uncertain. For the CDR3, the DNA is TGTGCCAGCAGCTTGGATGTGAACACTGAAGCTTTCTTT. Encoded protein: CASSLDVNTEAFF.